These 20 T cell receptor beta chains originate from one sample sequenced in a study of CD8+ T cells in alopecia areata. Following RNA extraction, reverse transcription yielded cDNA that acted as the sequencing template. The method was immunoSEQ multiplex PCR; TCRdb's version includes in-frame clones alone and lacks a portion of them. Of about 250,000 clones in the sample, approximately 60% were seen once. Treatment indicated: oral pan-JAK inhibitor, 5-10 mg twice daily. Source: CD4+ T cells sorted from blood, taken between weeks 51 and 52, from a patient treated with tofacitinib. These TCRs come from a human donor with alopecia areata.

There are a few counts of this clone. The rearrangement joins TRBV4-1 to TRBJ2-5, with D tentatively TRBD1 (5 bases). V was cut by 4 bases and J by 3 bases, with 15 bases left in between. The germline V gene has CDR1 MGHRA and CDR2 YSYEKL. This CDR3 has 15 residues. CDR3 region: CASSPLRQGKETQYF. Written as DNA, the CDR3 is TGCGCCAGCAGCCCCTTGCGGCAGGGCAAAGAGACCCAGTACTTC.

This clone was picked up one time. CDR3 sequence reads: CASSEGVAGGIAYEQYF. The CDR3 DNA sequence: TGTGCCAGCAGTGAAGGGGTAGCGGGGGGGATCGCCTACGAGCAGTACTTC. The chain carries TRBV6-1 and TRBJ2-7, with 11 bases identical to TRBD2. Germline CDR1 reads MNHNS; CDR2 reads SASEGT. V lost 1 base to trimming and J lost 2 bases; unmatched junction nucleotides: 7. The CDR3 extends over 17 amino acids.

This chain uses TRBV30 with TRBJ1-1, with D unresolved. V was shortened by 4 bases and J by 4 bases, with 22 bases between the two germline ends. This CDR3 contains 16 residues. Germline CDR1 reads GTSNPN; CDR2 reads SVGIG (reference sequence). The DNA for the CDR3 is TGTGCCTGGAACTCGGTGCTCGTAAGAGTAGGCACTGAAGCTTTCTTT. The encoded protein is CAWNSVLVRVGTEAFF.

This clone has more than one count but fewer than ten. A read error may produce the germline difference seen at one junction end. The rearrangement links TRBV29-1 to TRBJ1-1, with D hard to call. The CDR3 contains 10 residues. Germline V lookup: CDR1 SQVTM, CDR2 ANQGSEA. CDR3 loop: CSAENTEAFF. CDR3 coding DNA: TGCAGCGCTGAAAACACTGAAGCTTTCTTT.

The V call is TRBV20-1, the J call TRBJ1-2, with D possibly matching TRBD1 (6 bases). The CDR3 has 11 residues. Germline assignment: CDR1 DFQATT and CDR2 SNEGSKA (reference sequence). The germline V and J ends were trimmed by 3 bases and 9 bases, with 11 bases remaining between them. This CDR3 is CSARYRASYTF. CDR3 DNA: TGCAGTGCTAGGTACAGGGCCAGCTACACCTTC.

This clone occurred a few times. The J gene is TRBJ2-1, the V gene TRBV29-1; D is possibly TRBD2 (6 bases). Looked up from germline, CDR1 is SQVTM and CDR2 is ANQGSEA. CDR3 length equals 16 residues. The V gene lost 0 bases and the J gene lost 0 bases, with 12 bases spanning the gap. CDR3 sequence: CSVEDSRGSSYNEQFF. The CDR3 DNA follows: TGCAGCGTTGAAGATTCCCGGGGGAGCTCCTACAATGAGCAGTTCTTC.

V usage is TRBV30 and J usage is TRBJ1-1; D is unresolved. The CDR3 spans 13 residues. The germline V gene has CDR1 GTSNPN and CDR2 SVGIG (reference sequence). The germline V and J ends were trimmed by 3 bases and 4 bases, with 12 bases remaining between them. The CDR3 DNA follows: TGTGCCTGGAGGATACTTTCGTCCACTGAAGCTTTCTTT. It is translated as CAWRILSSTEAFF.

CDR3 bases: TGTGCCAGCAGCCCTAGCGGTGAAGAGACCCAGTACTTC. Its protein is CASSPSGEETQYF. The V gene is TRBV6-6, the J gene TRBJ2-5; TRBD2 matches 7 bases. Germline V gene data show CDR1 as MNHNY and CDR2 as SVGAGI (reference sequence). Unmatched junction bases numbered 4, after V lost 6 bases and J lost 3 bases. The CDR3 consists of 13 residues.

This clone came up a few times. The V and J genes are TRBV6-1 and TRBJ2-7; 9 bases are a match to TRBD2. V dropped 2 bases and J dropped 0; count of bases not matched to a gene: 11. The CDR3 is 18 amino acids. Germline loops: CDR1 MNHNS, CDR2 SASEGT. CDR3 region: CASSEIMLAGTSSYEQYF. CDR3 nucleotides: TGTGCCAGCAGTGAAATAATGCTAGCGGGGACTAGCTCCTACGAGCAGTACTTC.

This clone has only a few counts. A much larger clonotype is one base distant, so this may be a read error. The chain recombines TRBV7-6 with TRBJ2-7, with 11 positions matching TRBD1. CDR3 length: 14 amino acids. Unmatched junction bases numbered 3, after V lost 5 bases and J lost 3 bases. CDR1 is SGHVS and CDR2 is FNYEAQ in the germline V gene. The CDR3 reads CASSRGTGGYEQYF. For the CDR3, the DNA is TGTGCCAGCAGCCGAGGGACAGGGGGCTACGAGCAGTACTTC.

This clone has more than one count but fewer than ten. The rearrangement links TRBV30 to TRBJ1-2; perhaps TRBD1 as D (5 bases). V lost 3 bases, J lost 7 bases, and 12 bases lay in between. This CDR3 contains 12 residues. CDR1 is GTSNPN, CDR2 SVGIG, per germline (reference sequence). CDR3 in amino acids: CAWRGQMGGYTF. The CDR3 bases are TGTGCCTGGAGGGGGCAAATGGGTGGCTACACCTTC.

Points on this clone: The sample holds other DNA sequences that translate to the same CDR3. This chain links TRBV30 with TRBJ1-5; 9 bases align to TRBD1. Trimming cost V 3 bases and J 4 bases; bases outside gene matches: 1. CDR3 length equals 13 residues. Looked up from germline, CDR1 is GTSNPN and CDR2 is SVGIG (reference sequence). The CDR3 loop is CAWRGQGNQPQHF. CDR3 nucleotides: TGTGCCTGGAGGGGACAGGGAAATCAGCCCCAGCATTTT.

The chain employs TRBV5-4 and TRBJ2-5; D tentatively fits TRBD1 or TRBD2 (5 bases each). The CDR3 length is 14 residues. CDR1 is SGHNT and CDR2 is YYREEE in the germline V gene (reference sequence). Trimming removed 4 bases at V and 4 bases at J, with 14 bases between. The CDR3 loop is CASSTIGTGETQYF. The CDR3 DNA sequence: TGTGCCAGCAGCACCATAGGGACGGGAGAGACCCAGTACTTC.

The chain has TRBV5-1 and TRBJ1-6; 7 nucleotides agree with TRBD1. Trimming cost V 0 bases and J 10 bases; bases outside gene matches: 4. Germline V CDR1 and CDR2: SGHRS, YFSETQ. The CDR3 has 14 residues. The CDR3 is CASSLEQGRSPLHF. CDR3 nucleotide sequence: TGCGCCAGCAGCTTGGAACAGGGGAGGTCACCCCTCCACTTT.

The chain combines TRBV27 with TRBJ1-5, with TRBD1 matching over 7 bases. J lost 4 bases, V lost 6 bases, and 6 bases had no gene match. CDR1 is MNHEY, CDR2 SMNVEV, per germline (reference sequence). The CDR3 covers 14 residues. The CDR3 DNA reads TGTGCCAGCAGCCCAAGACAGGGAAATCAGCCCCAGCATTTT. It is translated as CASSPRQGNQPQHF.

This chain uses TRBV30 with TRBJ1-1; D unresolved. Per germline, CDR1 GTSNPN and CDR2 SVGIG (reference sequence). Trimming cost V 0 bases and J 3 bases, with 8 bases left between them. The CDR3 totals 13 residues. This chain's CDR3 is CAWSVRADTEAFF. In nucleotides, the CDR3 is TGTGCCTGGAGTGTAAGGGCCGACACTGAAGCTTTCTTT.

V is TRBV30 and J is TRBJ2-5; 8 nucleotides align to TRBD1. The CDR3 length is 14 residues. CDR1 is GTSNPN, CDR2 SVGIG, per germline (reference sequence). Germline trimming cut 2 bases from V and 1 base from J; bases unmatched to any gene: 3. The chain's CDR3 is CAWSRGQGQETQYF. Written as DNA, the CDR3 is TGTGCCTGGAGTAGAGGACAGGGCCAAGAGACCCAGTACTTC.

A note on this clone: The identical CDR3 is also encoded by other nucleotide sequences in the sample. This sequence joins TRBV29-1 and TRBJ1-2; 8 bases agree with TRBD1. The V gene's germline CDR1 is SQVTM and CDR2 ANQGSEA. V lost 6 bases and J lost 5; bases outside the gene matches: 5. This CDR3 region has 12 residues. CDR3 nucleotide sequence: TGCAGCGTACCACAGGGGGATTATGGCTACACCTTC. This sequence encodes CSVPQGDYGYTF. Filled out from reference TRBV29-1 and TRBJ1-2, the complete variable domain reads SAVISQKPSRDICQRGTSLTIQCQVDSQVTMMFWYRQQPGQSLTLIATANQGSEATYESGFVIDKFPISRPNLTFSTLTVSNMSPEDSSIYLCSVPQGDYGYTFGSGTRLTVV.

V usage is TRBV4-3 and J usage is TRBJ2-1, with 9 bases that match TRBD1. This CDR3 comprises 16 residues. The V gene's germline CDR1 is LGHNA and CDR2 YSLEER. V lost 1 base, J lost 7 bases, and 8 bases stayed unmatched. CDR3 DNA: TGCGCCAGCAGCCAAGGAACAGGGGGCGCTGGTAATGAGCAGTTCTTC. Encoded protein: CASSQGTGGAGNEQFF.

As regards this clone: The conserved phenylalanine or tryptophan is not found at the CDR3 terminus, so this likely reflects a read error. The DNA is left out, because the CDR3 cannot be placed on it with certainty; the CDR3 is given as TCRdb lists it. This rearrangement joins TRBV29-1 to TRBJ1-1. Ends included, the CDR3 has 8 residues. Germline V gene lookup returns CDR1 SQVTM and CDR2 ANQGSEA. The CDR3 loop reads CSAEGGLV.